The 30 T cell receptor beta chains presented below share a single source sample, sequenced in a study of blood T cell repertoires in COVID-19. Sequencing used immunoSEQ multiplex PCR; TCRdb keeps in-frame clones, though not all of them. Altogether 200,000 to 300,000 clones are present, over 80% being singletons, with the ten largest covering 3.5% to 4.5%. Sequencing used peripheral blood. These receptors originate from a woman between 35 and 50 years old with acute or convalescent COVID-19.

This rearrangement joins TRBV10-1 to TRBJ1-1; 12 bases line up with TRBD1. Trimming at V came to 0 bases and at J to 4 bases, leaving 3 bases not matched to a gene. The CDR3 has 16 amino acids. Germline V gene sequence: CDR1 WNHNN, CDR2 SYGVQD (reference sequence). CDR3 region: CASSESLGQGATEAFF. The CDR3 region has the DNA TGCGCCAGCAGTGAGTCCTTGGGACAGGGGGCCACTGAAGCTTTCTTT.

The genes are TRBV3-1 (or the pseudogene TRBV3-2) and TRBJ1-2, with D perhaps TRBD1 (5 bases). The CDR3 length is 16 residues. Germline CDR1 and CDR2: LGHDT and YNNKEL (reference sequence). V dropped 0 bases and J dropped 3 bases, with 14 bases sitting between them. CDR3 region: CASSQEMRGFYYGYTF. The CDR3 region has the DNA TGTGCCAGCAGCCAAGAAATGCGGGGGTTTTACTATGGCTACACCTTC.

The chain couples TRBV6-5 to TRBJ2-5; the D gene is possibly TRBD2 (5 bases). This CDR3 is built from 15 residues. CDR1 and CDR2 (germline): MNHEY, SVGAGI. V lost 5 bases to trimming and J lost 5 bases, with 18 bases between them. CDR3 nucleotide sequence: TGTGCCAGCAGTAATCGGGGATCCCTGGAGGAGACCCAGTACTTC. Protein: CASSNRGSLEETQYF.

The rearrangement uses TRBV7-2 and TRBJ2-3; 7 nucleotides match TRBD2. The J segment lost 6 bases and the V segment lost 6 bases, leaving 9 bases of the junction unmatched. The CDR3 consists of 14 residues. Germline CDR1 is SGHTA and CDR2 is FQGNSA. The chain's CDR3 is CASRWGGSWDTQYF. The CDR3 DNA sequence: TGTGCCAGCAGATGGGGGGGGAGTTGGGATACGCAGTATTTT.

The J gene is TRBJ1-1, the V gene TRBV6-5, with D unclear. Trimming removed 6 bases at V and 1 base at J, with 12 bases between. Germline CDR1 reads MNHEY; CDR2 reads SVGAGI. This CDR3 is built from 14 residues. CDR3 DNA sequence: TGTGCCAGCAGCCAGTATGGCGGGAACACTGAAGCTTTCTTT. It is translated as CASSQYGGNTEAFF.

The chain combines TRBV6-5 with TRBJ1-2; 7 nucleotides match TRBD1. From germline, CDR1 is MNHEY and CDR2 SVGAGI. The CDR3 is 12 residues long. Unmatched junction bases numbered 5, after V lost 8 bases and J lost 5 bases. This CDR3 reads CASYRGGYGYTF. The CDR3 bases are TGTGCCAGCTACAGGGGAGGATATGGCTACACCTTC.

The chain is built from TRBV5-6 and TRBJ2-2, with 7 nucleotides matching TRBD1. V was clipped by 4 bases and J by 3 bases; unmatched bases: 3. Per the germline V gene, CDR1 is SGHDT and CDR2 is YYEEEE. This CDR3 has 14 residues. In DNA form, the CDR3 reads TGTGCCAGCAGCGACAGGGCGTACACCGGGGAGCTGTTTTTT. Translated, it gives CASSDRAYTGELFF.

The rearrangement uses TRBV5-1 and TRBJ2-2; D is unclear. Germline V lookup: CDR1 SGHRS, CDR2 YFSETQ. V gave up 4 bases and J gave up 3 bases, with 7 bases separating them. The CDR3 has 13 amino acids. CDR3 region: CASSPSDTGELFF. The DNA of the CDR3 is TGCGCCAGCAGCCCCTCGGACACCGGGGAGCTGTTTTTT.

This chain joins TRBV11-3 and TRBJ2-3, with 8 bases matching TRBD2. V was clipped by 5 bases and J by 6 bases; unmatched bases: 7. From germline, CDR1 is SGHNT and CDR2 YENEEA. There are 14 residues in the CDR3. The CDR3 DNA reads TGTGCCAGCAGCCGGGGGGGGCAAAGCGATACGCAGTATTTT. Its translation: CASSRGGQSDTQYF.

The gene calls are TRBV9 and TRBJ2-2; 7 nucleotides align to TRBD2. The germline CDR1 and CDR2 sequences are SGDLS and YYNGEE. This CDR3 has 18 residues. J was trimmed by 1 base and V by 3 bases; bases with no gene match: 12. The CDR3 bases are TGTGCCAGCAGCGCGAACCCGGGGGGACGCAAGAACACCGGGGAGCTGTTTTTT. Encoded protein: CASSANPGGRKNTGELFF.

V gene TRBV11-2 combines with J gene TRBJ1-3; 8 bases are a match to TRBD1. The CDR3 totals 16 residues. V lost 5 bases, J lost 4 bases, and 10 bases stayed unmatched. Germline CDR1 reads SGHAT; CDR2 reads FQNNGV. The CDR3 DNA is TGTGCCAGCAGCACAACCGGGACAGGATTCGGAAACACCATATATTTT. The encoded protein is CASSTTGTGFGNTIYF.

V is TRBV5-6 and J is TRBJ1-6; D unclear. The CDR3 runs 14 residues. Trimming pared 0 bases from V and 5 bases from J, leaving 6 bases between. Germline V lookup: CDR1 SGHDT, CDR2 YYEEEE. In DNA form, the CDR3 reads TGTGCCAGCAGCTTGGACCGCGATAATTCACCCCTCCACTTT. Translating it yields CASSLDRDNSPLHF.

The chain joins TRBV10-1 to TRBJ1-1, with 8 bases identical to TRBD1. V trimming: 0 bases; J trimming: 3 bases; junction bases outside the gene matches: 3. This CDR3 region has 15 residues. The germline V gene encodes CDR1 WNHNN and CDR2 SYGVQD (reference sequence). The CDR3 sequence: CASSESRGQDTEAFF. The CDR3 DNA is TGCGCCAGCAGTGAGTCCCGGGGACAGGACACTGAAGCTTTCTTT.

This chain links TRBV5-1 with TRBJ2-3, with a possible D match to TRBD1 (6 bases). This CDR3 has 14 residues. The V end lost 6 bases, the J end lost 1 base, and 12 bases lay between the germline ends. Germline values: CDR1 SGHRS, CDR2 YFSETQ. The DNA for the CDR3 is TGCGCCAGCAAGATACGGACAGGCACAGATACGCAGTATTTT. Translated, it gives CASKIRTGTDTQYF.

This clone was seen only once. J is TRBJ2-7 and V is TRBV5-4, with 7 bases matching TRBD1. Germline V gene data show CDR1 as SGHNT and CDR2 as YYREEE (reference sequence). This CDR3 has 14 amino acids. With V trimmed by 3 bases and J by 0 bases, 3 bases remained unmatched. The CDR3 loop reads CASSSQGSSYEQYV. Here the CDR3 DNA reads TGTGCCAGCAGCTCACAGGGGAGCTCCTACGAGCAGTACGTC.

The rearrangement links TRBV6-5 to TRBJ2-2; 10 nucleotides agree with TRBD1. V shed 2 bases and J 7 bases; nucleotides not matched to a gene: 7. Germline V lookup: CDR1 MNHEY, CDR2 SVGAGI. The CDR3 is made up of 16 amino acids. Written as DNA, the CDR3 is TGTGCCAGCAGTTACCTTAAGGGACAGGGGAACGGGGAGCTGTTTTTT. Protein product: CASSYLKGQGNGELFF.

The rearrangement joins TRBV10-3 to TRBJ2-1; 9 nucleotides agree with TRBD1. Germline lookup yields CDR1 ENHRY and CDR2 SYGVKD. V gave up 0 bases and J gave up 6 bases; unmatched junction bases: 9. The CDR3 is made up of 17 amino acids. The DNA for the CDR3 is TGTGCCATCAGTGAGTCCAAACAGGGGGCCCGGGGCAATGAGCAGTTCTTC. As protein: CAISESKQGARGNEQFF.

J is TRBJ1-1 and V is TRBV14, with 7 bases matching TRBD1. Unmatched junction bases numbered 14, after V lost 2 bases and J lost 14 bases. The CDR3 has 14 residues. CDR1 is SGHDN, CDR2 FVKESK, per germline. CDR3 loop: CASSQSYSGTAAFF. The CDR3 region has the DNA TGTGCCAGCAGCCAATCTTACTCCGGGACAGCAGCGTTCTTT.

The chain couples TRBV7-2 to TRBJ2-5; D might be TRBD2 (5 bases). The germline V and J ends were trimmed by 2 bases and 9 bases, with 10 bases remaining between them. Per the germline V gene, CDR1 is SGHTA and CDR2 is FQGNSA. This CDR3 is built from 12 residues. CDR3 coding DNA: TGTGCCAGCAGCTTACAGAGGGAGCCCCAGTACTTC. Its protein product is CASSLQREPQYF. The full variable domain, in which reference TRBV7-2 and TRBJ2-5 provide the parts outside the CDR3, is GAGVSQSPSNKVTEKGKDVELRCDPISGHTALYWYRQSLGQGLEFLIYFQGNSAPDKSGLPSDRFSAERTGGSVSTLTIQRTQQEDSAVYLCASSLQREPQYFGPGTRLLVL.

In this sample, this clone turned up a few times. The chain carries TRBV29-1 and TRBJ2-1, with D possibly being TRBD1 (6 bases). CDR1 and CDR2 (germline): SQVTM, ANQGSEA. Trimming left V 4 bases short and J 0 bases short, with 13 bases between. This CDR3 has 15 amino acids. CDR3 amino acids: CSVVRRGSSYNEQFF. As DNA, the CDR3 is TGCAGCGTTGTAAGAAGGGGGAGCTCCTACAATGAGCAGTTCTTC.

The rearrangement links TRBV10-3 to TRBJ2-7, with 8 bases identical to TRBD1. Germline CDR1 and CDR2: ENHRY and SYGVKD. The CDR3 runs 15 residues. The V segment lost 10 bases and the J segment 0 bases; nucleotides outside the gene matches: 11. CDR3 bases: TGTGCCAGGTACCCCGGGACAGGAATCTCCTACGAGCAGTACGTC. Its translation is CARYPGTGISYEQYV.

The chain is built from TRBV30 and TRBJ2-5, with D possibly being TRBD2 (5 bases). This CDR3 comprises 15 residues. The V end was cut by 2 bases, the J end by 5 bases, with 18 bases between. Germline CDR1 is GTSNPN and CDR2 is SVGIG (reference sequence). For the CDR3, the DNA is TGTGCCTGGAGTACCCTCGGGGTAGCCGTCGAGACCCAGTACTTC. Translation gives CAWSTLGVAVETQYF. Together with reference TRBV30 and TRBJ2-5, the CDR3 gives the full variable domain: SQTIHQWPATLVQPVGSPLSLECTVEGTSNPNLYWYRQAAGRGLQLLFYSVGIGQISSEVPQNLSASRPQDRQFILSSKKLLLSDSGFYLCAWSTLGVAVETQYFGPGTRLLVL.

The count of this clone is one. V usage is TRBV5-1 and J usage is TRBJ2-3; 7 bases align to TRBD1. CDR1 is SGHRS, CDR2 YFSETQ, per germline. V lost 4 bases to trimming and J lost 6 bases; unmatched junction nucleotides: 11. The CDR3 sequence is 15 residues long. CDR3 amino acids: CASSGLDRHGDTQYF. The CDR3 region has the DNA TGCGCCAGCAGCGGGCTGGACAGGCACGGGGATACGCAGTATTTT.

The V call is TRBV5-6, the J call TRBJ1-3; weak D call: TRBD1 (5 bases). The CDR3 runs 17 residues. The ends were cut back, 0 bases at V and 0 bases at J, with 13 bases in the middle. Looked up from germline, CDR1 is SGHDT and CDR2 is YYEEEE. The chain's CDR3 is CASSLAGLTLSGNTIYF. The CDR3 coding sequence is TGTGCCAGCAGCTTGGCGGGACTCACCCTCTCTGGAAACACCATATATTTT.

The chain couples TRBV6-5 to TRBJ1-2; 10 bases line up with TRBD1. The germline gives CDR1 MNHEY, CDR2 SVGAGI. With 7 bases clipped from V and 6 bases from J, the junction kept 8 bases outside the gene matches. This CDR3 comprises 14 residues. In DNA, the CDR3 is TGTGCCAGCACCCGGGACAGGGGATTTCATGGCTACACCTTC. Translated, it gives CASTRDRGFHGYTF.

This chain uses TRBV3-1 (or the pseudogene TRBV3-2) with TRBJ2-2; 11 nucleotides line up with TRBD2. Trimming removed 4 bases from V and 5 bases from J; junction bases left unmatched: 3. CDR3 size: 15 residues. Germline loops: CDR1 LGHDT, CDR2 YNNKEL (reference sequence). The CDR3 DNA follows: TGTGCCAGCAGCCGGGGACTAGCGGAGACCGGGGAGCTGTTTTTT. Protein: CASSRGLAETGELFF.

The rearrangement joins TRBV7-3 to TRBJ1-1, with TRBD1 as a possible D gene (5 bases). The CDR3 is 13 residues long. With 4 bases removed from V and 3 bases from J, the gap between germline ends came to 9 bases. Per the germline V gene, CDR1 is SGHTA and CDR2 is FQGTGA. CDR3 region: CASSSDRYTEAFF. The CDR3 nucleotides are TGTGCCAGCAGCTCCGACAGATACACTGAAGCTTTCTTT.

In this sample, this clone turned up once. The V and J genes are TRBV9 and TRBJ2-5, with 14 bases aligning to TRBD2. The CDR3 covers 17 residues. The germline CDR1 and CDR2 sequences are SGDLS and YYNGEE. With 4 bases clipped from V and 5 bases from J, the junction kept 10 bases outside the gene matches. The CDR3 here is CASSIGTSGGQMETQYF. The DNA of the CDR3 is TGTGCCAGCAGCATTGGGACTAGCGGGGGACAAATGGAGACCCAGTACTTC.

In its sample, this clone was seen once. The V and J genes are TRBV6-1 and TRBJ1-2; the D gene is possibly TRBD1 (6 bases). Deletions cut 2 bases from V and 4 bases from J, with 8 bases between. CDR1 is MNHNS and CDR2 is SASEGT in the germline V gene. The CDR3 covers 13 residues. Here the CDR3 reads CASSERGSYGYTF. The CDR3 DNA reads as TGTGCCAGCAGTGAAAGGGGGAGCTATGGCTACACCTTC.

The chain is built from TRBV7-8 and TRBJ2-2, with TRBD2 matching 11 bases. This CDR3 has 17 residues. The V gene end was trimmed by 3 bases and the J gene end by 1 base; junction bases not matched to a gene: 4. CDR1 and CDR2 from the germline V gene are SGHVS and FQNEAQ. CDR3 sequence (DNA): TGTGCCAGCAGCTTGCCTACTAGCGGGGGGAACACCGGGGAGCTGTTTTTT. This gives the protein CASSLPTSGGNTGELFF.